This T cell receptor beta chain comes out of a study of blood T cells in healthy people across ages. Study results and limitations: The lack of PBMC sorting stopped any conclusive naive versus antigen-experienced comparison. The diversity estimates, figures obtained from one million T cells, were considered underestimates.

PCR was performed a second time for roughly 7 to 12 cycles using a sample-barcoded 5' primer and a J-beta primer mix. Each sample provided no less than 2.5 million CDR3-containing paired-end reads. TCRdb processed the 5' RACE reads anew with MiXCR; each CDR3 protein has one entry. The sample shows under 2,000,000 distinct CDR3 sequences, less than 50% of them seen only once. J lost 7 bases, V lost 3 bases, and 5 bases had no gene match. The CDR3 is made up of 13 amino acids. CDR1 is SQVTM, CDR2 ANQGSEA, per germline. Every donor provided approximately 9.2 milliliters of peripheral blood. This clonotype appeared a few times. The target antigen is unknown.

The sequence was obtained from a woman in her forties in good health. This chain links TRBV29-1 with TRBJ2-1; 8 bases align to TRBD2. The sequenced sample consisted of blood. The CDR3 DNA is TGCAGCGTTGACGGGGGGGCGAAAAATGAGCAGTTCTTC. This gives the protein CSVDGGAKNEQFF.